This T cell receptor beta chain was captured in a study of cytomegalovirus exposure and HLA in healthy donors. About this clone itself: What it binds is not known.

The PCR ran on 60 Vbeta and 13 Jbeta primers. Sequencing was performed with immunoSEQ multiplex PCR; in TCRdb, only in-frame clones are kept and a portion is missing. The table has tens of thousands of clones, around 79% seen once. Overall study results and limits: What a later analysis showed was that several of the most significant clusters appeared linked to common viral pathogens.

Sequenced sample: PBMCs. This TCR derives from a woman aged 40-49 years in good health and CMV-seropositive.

In nucleotides, the CDR3 is TGTGCCAGCAGCTTGGACACAGAGGAGGTGAACACTGAAGCTTTCTTT. Protein: CASSLDTEEVNTEAFF. The chain has TRBV5-4 and TRBJ1-1; no firm D call. Trimming cost V 0 bases and J 0 bases, with 12 bases left between them. The germline V gene has CDR1 SGHNT and CDR2 YYREEE (reference sequence). This CDR3 is built from 16 residues.